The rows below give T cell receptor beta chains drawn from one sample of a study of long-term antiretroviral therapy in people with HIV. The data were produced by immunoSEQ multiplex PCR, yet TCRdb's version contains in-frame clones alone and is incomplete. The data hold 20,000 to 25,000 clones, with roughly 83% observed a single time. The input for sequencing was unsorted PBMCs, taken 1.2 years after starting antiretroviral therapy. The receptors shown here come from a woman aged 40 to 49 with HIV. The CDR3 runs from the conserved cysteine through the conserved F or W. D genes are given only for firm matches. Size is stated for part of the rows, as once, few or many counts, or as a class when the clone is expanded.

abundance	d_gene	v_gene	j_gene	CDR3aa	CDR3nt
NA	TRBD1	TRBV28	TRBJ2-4	CASSSPGQPKGIQYF	TGTGCCAGCAGTTCCCCGGGACAGCCAAAGGGCATTCAGTACTTC
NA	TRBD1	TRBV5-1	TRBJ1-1	CASSANGQVNSEAFF	TGCGCCAGCAGCGCGAACGGACAGGTAAATTCTGAAGCTTTCTTT
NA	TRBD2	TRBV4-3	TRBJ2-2	CASSPGLAGLSSGELFF	TGCGCCAGCAGCCCGGGACTAGCGGGGTTGTCATCCGGGGAGCTGTTTTTT
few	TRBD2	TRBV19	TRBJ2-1	CASSIDSGEYNEQFF	TGTGCCAGTAGTATAGATAGCGGGGAATACAATGAGCAGTTCTTC
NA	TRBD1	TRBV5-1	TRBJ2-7	CASSLPTGDKGDEQYF	TGCGCCAGCAGCTTGCCGACAGGGGACAAGGGCGACGAGCAGTACTTC
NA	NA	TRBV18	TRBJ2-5	CASSPPGVIQYF	TGTGCCAGCTCACCACCGGGGGTAATCCAGTACTTC
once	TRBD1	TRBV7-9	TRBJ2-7	CASSGSTGVPTYEQYF	TGTGCCAGCAGCGGTTCGACAGGGGTCCCAACCTACGAGCAGTACTTC
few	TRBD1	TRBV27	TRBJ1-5	CASSLHRGRIQPQHF	TGTGCCAGCAGTTTACACAGGGGGCGCATTCAGCCCCAGCATTTT
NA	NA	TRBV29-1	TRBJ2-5	CSVESGRRETQYF	TGCAGCGTTGAATCGGGCAGGCGGGAGACCCAGTACTTC
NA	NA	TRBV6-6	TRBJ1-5	CASSYHVGYSNQPQHF	TGTGCCAGCAGTTACCATGTTGGGTATAGCAATCAGCCCCAGCATTTT
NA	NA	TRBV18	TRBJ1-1	CASSPLQGRGGTEAFF	TGTGCCAGCTCACCGCTACAGGGACGCGGGGGGACTGAAGCTTTCTTT
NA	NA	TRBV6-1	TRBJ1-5	CASSEVRSNQPQHF	TGTGCCAGCAGTGAAGTAAGGAGTAATCAGCCCCAGCATTTT
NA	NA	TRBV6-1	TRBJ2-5	CASSEIQADETQYF	TGTGCCAGCAGTGAAATACAGGCGGACGAGACCCAGTACTTC
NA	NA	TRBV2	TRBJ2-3	CASSEGWPYTDTQYF	TGTGCCAGCAGTGAAGGGTGGCCATACACAGATACGCAGTATTTT
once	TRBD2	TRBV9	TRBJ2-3	CASSGLAGSTDTQYF	TGTGCCAGCAGCGGATTAGCGGGTAGCACAGATACGCAGTATTTT
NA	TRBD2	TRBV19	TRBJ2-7	CASARGLAGVEEQYF	TGTGCCAGTGCCCGGGGACTAGCGGGAGTGGAGGAGCAGTACTTC
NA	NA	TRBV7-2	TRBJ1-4	CASSLADRRNEKLFF	TGTGCCAGCAGCTTAGCCGACAGGCGTAATGAAAAACTGTTTTTT
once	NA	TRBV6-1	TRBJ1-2	CASRASVPNYGYTF	TGTGCCAGCAGAGCGTCGGTTCCTAACTATGGCTACACCTTC
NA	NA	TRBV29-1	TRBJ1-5	CSVDQGPNQPQHF	TGCAGCGTTGATCAGGGCCCGAATCAGCCCCAGCATTTT
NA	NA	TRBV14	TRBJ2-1	CASSQDGQREQFF	TGTGCCAGCAGCCAAGACGGGCAGCGGGAGCAGTTCTTC
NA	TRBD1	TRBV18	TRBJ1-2	CASSPSLTGGGPHGYTF	TGTGCCAGCTCACCATCCTTAACAGGGGGTGGTCCCCATGGCTACACCTTC
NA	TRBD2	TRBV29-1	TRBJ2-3	CSVILAGVGDTQYF	TGCAGCGTAATTTTAGCGGGAGTAGGAGATACGCAGTATTTT
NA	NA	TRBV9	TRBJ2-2	CASSVVGGGGTGELFF	TGTGCCAGCAGCGTAGTAGGAGGGGGAGGGACCGGGGAGCTGTTTTTT
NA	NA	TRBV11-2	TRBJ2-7	CASSLSRAGVYEQYF	TGTGCCAGCAGCTTAAGTAGGGCAGGGGTTTACGAGCAGTACTTC
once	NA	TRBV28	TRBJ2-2	CASSFRTSGELFF	TGTGCCAGCTCATTCCGGACTTCCGGGGAGCTGTTTTTT
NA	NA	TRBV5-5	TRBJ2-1	CASSLARGDLDEQFF	TGTGCCAGCAGCTTGGCCAGGGGGGATTTGGATGAGCAGTTCTTC
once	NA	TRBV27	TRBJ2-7	CASRPWEDPRQYF	TGTGCCAGCAGACCTTGGGAGGACCCACGTCAGTACTTC
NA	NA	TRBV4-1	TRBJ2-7	CASSQDLAPRTSYEQYF	TGCGCCAGCAGCCAAGATCTGGCCCCGAGGACCTCCTACGAGCAGTACTTC
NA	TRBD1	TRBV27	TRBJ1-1	CASRYHGTANTEAFF	TGTGCCAGCAGATACCACGGGACAGCGAACACTGAAGCTTTCTTT
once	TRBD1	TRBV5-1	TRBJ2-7	CASSRDSLNYEQYF	TGCGCCAGCAGTCGGGACAGTTTAAACTACGAGCAGTACTTC
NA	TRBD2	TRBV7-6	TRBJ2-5	CASRQTSGRETQYF	TGTGCCAGCAGGCAGACTAGCGGAAGAGAGACCCAGTACTTC
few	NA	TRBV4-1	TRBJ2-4	CASSQDQVGNIQYF	TGCGCCAGCAGCCAAGATCAGGTGGGGAACATTCAGTACTTC
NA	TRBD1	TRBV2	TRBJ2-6	CASRTRTGSSSGANVLTF	TGTGCCAGCAGAACCCGGACAGGGTCAAGCTCTGGGGCCAACGTCCTGACTTTC
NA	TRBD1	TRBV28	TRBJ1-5	CASSLQGRSNQPQHF	TGTGCCAGCAGCCTACAGGGGAGGAGCAATCAGCCCCAGCATTTT
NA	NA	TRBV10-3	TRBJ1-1	CAISANTEAFF	TGTGCCATCAGTGCCAACACTGAAGCTTTCTTT